This T cell receptor beta chain was documented in a study of T cell changes during pregnancy in multiple sclerosis. In the case of this clone: One junction end disagrees with the germline gene, perhaps due to a read error.

The method was immunoSEQ multiplex PCR; TCRdb's version includes in-frame clones alone and lacks a portion of them. The top ten hold about 0.95% of the sample, which has approximately 93,000 clones, 75% to 95% seen once. The CDR3 contains 9 residues. The germline gives CDR1 LNHDA, CDR2 SQIVND (reference sequence). The source was peripheral blood, collected before pregnancy. The genes are TRBV19 and TRBJ2-7; D gene unclear. The receptor comes from a female donor with multiple sclerosis, enrolled in a pregnancy study. CDR3 protein: CASNPSLNF. CDR3 coding DNA: TGTGCCAGTAACCCGAGCCTCAACTTC.